This passage covers 18 T cell receptor beta chains from one sample sequenced in a study of blood T cell repertoires in COVID-19 (dated by TCRdb to the early 2020s). Receptor amplification or capture employed the immunoSEQ multiplex PCR assay. The table was pulled from immuneACCESS by TCRdb, which kept in-frame rearrangements only. Such tables lose some clones; where checked, under half of the loss comes from unresolved V genes, and the rest has no known cause. The sample table records 70,000 to 100,000 clones; roughly 86% of these occur just once. More than 5.5% of the sample comes from the top ten. The sequenced sample was peripheral blood. These receptor sequences come from a man in his fifties with active or convalescent COVID-19.

The genes are TRBV6-6 and TRBJ1-5; perhaps TRBD1 as D (6 bases). This CDR3 comprises 14 residues. The V and J ends lost 6 bases and 7 bases respectively, with 16 bases between them. In germline, CDR1 is MNHNY, CDR2 SVGAGI (reference sequence). The chain's CDR3 is CASSLGQRNQPQHF. The CDR3 DNA reads as TGTGCCAGCAGCCTCGGACAGAGAAACCAGCCCCAGCATTTT.

V is TRBV10-3 and J is TRBJ2-7; TRBD1 agrees at 10 bases. Germline CDR1 is ENHRY and CDR2 is SYGVKD. The CDR3 has 14 amino acids. Germline trimming cut 6 bases from V and 1 base from J; bases unmatched to any gene: 3. The CDR3 nucleotides read TGTGCCATCAGCCCGGGACAGGGGTCCTACGAGCAGTACGTC. Translating gives CAISPGQGSYEQYV.

The CDR3, as DNA: TGTGCCACCAGCAGAGATAATTCAAACACCATATATTTT. Its protein is CATSRDNSNTIYF. This chain uses TRBV15 with TRBJ1-3, with D unclear. CDR3 length: 13 residues. The V and J ends lost 0 bases and 6 bases respectively, with 6 bases between them. Per germline, CDR1 LNHNV and CDR2 YYDKDF (reference sequence).

V gene TRBV11-2 combines with J gene TRBJ1-5, with 8 bases matching TRBD1. Unmatched junction bases numbered 5, after V lost 6 bases and J lost 7 bases. The germline CDR1 and CDR2 sequences are SGHAT and FQNNGV. This CDR3 comprises 13 residues. As DNA, the CDR3 is TGTGCCAGCAGTCAGGACAGGGCCCAGCCCCAGCATTTT. Its protein product is CASSQDRAQPQHF. The full variable domain, with the rest looked up from reference TRBV11-2 and TRBJ1-5, is EAGVAQSPRYKIIEKRQSVAFWCNPISGHATLYWYQQILGQGPKLLIQFQNNGVVDDSQLPKDRFSAERLKGVDSTLKIQPAKLEDSAVYLCASSQDRAQPQHFGDGTRLSIL.

This sequence joins TRBV19 and TRBJ2-1; TRBD1 aligns across 11 bases. Looked up from germline, CDR1 is LNHDA and CDR2 is SQIVND (reference sequence). The J segment lost 7 bases and the V segment lost 3 bases, leaving 8 bases of the junction unmatched. The CDR3 has 16 amino acids. The CDR3 region is CASSIQAGTGGNEQFF. CDR3 DNA sequence: TGTGCCAGTAGTATTCAGGCCGGGACAGGGGGGAATGAGCAGTTCTTC.

The rearrangement joins TRBV3-1 (or the pseudogene TRBV3-2) to TRBJ2-1; D ambiguous. CDR1 is LGHDT, CDR2 YNNKEL, per germline (reference sequence). This CDR3 contains 16 residues. With 0 bases removed from V and 2 bases from J, the gap between germline ends came to 11 bases. In DNA form, the CDR3 reads TGTGCCAGCAGCCAAGATGGGCGTCTTGCCTACAATGAGCAGTTCTTC. It codes for CASSQDGRLAYNEQFF.

This clone was seen a few times. This CDR3 is CASSVDGRGNSPLHF. Here the CDR3 DNA reads TGTGCCAGCAGCGTAGATGGCAGGGGGAACTCACCCCTCCACTTT. The rearrangement links TRBV9 to TRBJ1-6, with 7 bases matching TRBD1. V was clipped by 0 bases and J by 10 bases; unmatched bases: 7. The CDR3 is 15 amino acids. Germline CDR1 is SGDLS and CDR2 is YYNGEE.

The chain couples TRBV7-2 to TRBJ2-1, with TRBD1 matching 7 bases. Trimming took 1 base from V and 0 from J; bases not matched to a gene: 6. Germline V gene lookup returns CDR1 SGHTA and CDR2 FQGNSA. The CDR3 loop spans 17 amino acids. The CDR3 loop is CASSLEHRGSSYNEQFF. CDR3 sequence (DNA): TGTGCCAGCAGCTTAGAGCACAGGGGAAGCTCCTACAATGAGCAGTTCTTC. Complete variable domain (other parts from reference TRBV7-2 and TRBJ2-1): GAGVSQSPSNKVTEKGKDVELRCDPISGHTALYWYRQSLGQGLEFLIYFQGNSAPDKSGLPSDRFSAERTGGSVSTLTIQRTQQEDSAVYLCASSLEHRGSSYNEQFFGPGTRLTVL.

The genes are TRBV5-1 and TRBJ2-3, with no clear D. The V gene lost 0 bases and the J gene lost 1 base, with 9 bases spanning the gap. This CDR3 comprises 15 residues. From germline, CDR1 is SGHRS and CDR2 YFSETQ. CDR3 sequence: CASSLGQYRTDTQYF. For the CDR3, the DNA is TGCGCCAGCAGCTTGGGTCAGTACCGCACAGATACGCAGTATTTT.

V is TRBV10-3 and J is TRBJ2-1, with TRBD2 as a possible D gene (6 bases). CDR3 size: 13 residues. CDR1 is ENHRY, CDR2 SYGVKD, per germline. The V and J ends lost 6 bases and 5 bases respectively, with 11 bases between them. The CDR3 is CAIRRDLDNEQFF. The CDR3 DNA follows: TGTGCCATCAGGCGGGACCTGGACAATGAGCAGTTCTTC.

The CDR3 region is CASSEAFRGSTGELFF. The CDR3 coding sequence is TGTGCCAGCAGTGAAGCGTTCAGGGGGTCCACCGGGGAGCTGTTTTTT. This chain joins TRBV2 and TRBJ2-2; 7 bases align to TRBD1. With V trimmed by 0 bases and J by 4 bases, 5 bases remained unmatched. Germline CDR1 reads SNHLY; CDR2 reads FYNNEI. CDR3 length equals 16 residues.

The chain couples TRBV7-2 to TRBJ2-2; D perhaps matches TRBD2 (5 bases). V lost 2 bases, J lost 2 bases, and 15 bases lay in between. Looked up from germline, CDR1 is SGHTA and CDR2 is FQGNSA. This CDR3 comprises 17 residues. CDR3 DNA sequence: TGTGCCAGCAGCTTAAATGGGGTTCGGGGTAACACCGGGGAGCTGTTTTTT. Translation: CASSLNGVRGNTGELFF.

This clone was counted a few times. The chain combines TRBV7-9 with TRBJ1-1; D might be TRBD1 (6 bases). This CDR3 spans 13 amino acids. Trimming cost V 5 bases and J 6 bases, with 13 bases left between them. Germline CDR1 and CDR2: SEHNR and FQNEAQ (reference sequence). CDR3 DNA sequence: TGTGCCAGCAGCCCGGACAGAGCCTCTGAAGCTTTCTTT. This codes for CASSPDRASEAFF. Complete variable domain (other parts from reference TRBV7-9 and TRBJ1-1): DTGVSQNPRHKITKRGQNVTFRCDPISEHNRLYWYRQTLGQGPEFLTYFQNEAQLEKSRLLSDRFSAERPKGSFSTLEIQRTEQGDSAMYLCASSPDRASEAFFGQGTRLTVV.

This chain joins TRBV5-1 and TRBJ2-3, with 9 bases fitting TRBD2. Germline V lookup: CDR1 SGHRS, CDR2 YFSETQ. Unmatched junction bases numbered 12, after V lost 3 bases and J lost 1 base. The CDR3 spans 18 residues. CDR3: CASSSGYLRGGGTDTQYF. DNA for the CDR3: TGCGCCAGCAGCTCTGGATACCTGCGGGGGGGCGGCACAGATACGCAGTATTTT.

The table lists this clone with a count of one. This chain connects TRBV2 to TRBJ1-4; TRBD1 agrees at 11 bases. CDR1 SNHLY and CDR2 FYNNEI come from the germline V gene. CDR3 size: 14 residues. With V trimmed by 6 bases and J by 8 bases, 5 bases remained unmatched. The CDR3 here is CASRRTGGGEKLFF. The CDR3 DNA reads as TGTGCCAGCAGGAGGACAGGGGGCGGGGAAAAACTGTTTTTT.

The chain links TRBV6-5 to TRBJ1-3; D is ambiguous. This CDR3 is built from 10 residues. V lost 10 bases and J lost 6, with 7 bases in between. CDR1 is MNHEY, CDR2 SVGAGI, per germline. This CDR3 is CATLKNTIYF. Here the CDR3 DNA reads TGTGCCACCCTTAAAAACACCATATATTTT.

This sequence joins TRBV28 and TRBJ2-1; D is possibly TRBD2 (6 bases). The germline V gene encodes CDR1 MDHEN and CDR2 SYDVKM. V lost 5 bases to trimming and J lost 0 bases, with 14 bases between them. This CDR3 spans 16 amino acids. The CDR3 reads CASSPAGTPSYNEQFF. The CDR3 bases are TGTGCCAGCAGTCCTGCCGGGACTCCCTCCTACAATGAGCAGTTCTTC.

The CDR3 spells CASSPSLAADTQYF. Here the CDR3 DNA reads TGTGCCAGCTCACCCTCCCTAGCCGCAGATACGCAGTATTTT. This sequence joins TRBV18 and TRBJ2-3, with D possibly matching TRBD2 (5 bases). Per germline, CDR1 KGHSH and CDR2 LQKENI. The CDR3 consists of 14 residues. Trimming removed 3 bases at V and 4 bases at J, with 11 bases between.